The 20 T cell receptor beta chains given below trace back to one sample, sequenced in a study of sequential checkpoint blockade in melanoma. Libraries were prepared by immunoSEQ multiplex PCR; TCRdb keeps only in-frame clonotypes and omits some of them. The table includes over 8,000 clones, approximately 80% detected once. The sample's treatment: randomized to nivolumab then ipilimumab (arm A) or the reverse (arm B). Sequencing was performed on CD8+ T cells sorted from blood (inferred from file names), taken from a patient given nivolumab and ipilimumab in sequence. These receptors all stem from a human donor with melanoma.

V gene TRBV7-9 combines with J gene TRBJ1-1; D is unclear. The CDR3 is 12 amino acids. V was shortened by 3 bases and J by 6 bases, with 8 bases between the two germline ends. The germline V gene encodes CDR1 SEHNR and CDR2 FQNEAQ (reference sequence). CDR3 bases: TGTGCCAGCAGCTTGCAACAGCCTGAAGCTTTCTTT. Residues: CASSLQQPEAFF.

The CDR3 coding sequence is TGTGCCAGCAGCCAAGATAGTGCGGGGCCGGGGTATGGCTACACCTTC. Protein sequence: CASSQDSAGPGYGYTF. V and J are TRBV5-8 and TRBJ1-2; TRBD1 might be the D (5 bases). The CDR3 covers 16 residues. Deletions cut 4 bases from V and 5 bases from J, with 21 bases between. CDR1 and CDR2 from the germline V gene are SGHTS and YDEGEE.

This clone has only one observation. The chain couples TRBV6-5 to TRBJ2-7, with 7 positions matching TRBD1. V trimming: 4 bases; J trimming: 1 base; junction bases outside the gene matches: 7. CDR1 and CDR2 from the germline V gene are MNHEY and SVGAGI. The CDR3 is made up of 15 amino acids. CDR3 nucleotides: TGTGCCAGCAGTTTTTGGGTGACAGGGTCCTACGAGCAGTACTTC. Translating gives CASSFWVTGSYEQYF.

The rearrangement joins TRBV7-9 to TRBJ2-1, with 9 bases fitting TRBD1. This CDR3 has 15 residues. The germline V gene has CDR1 SEHNR and CDR2 FQNEAQ (reference sequence). Unmatched junction bases numbered 7, after V lost 5 bases and J lost 5 bases. The CDR3 DNA sequence: TGTGCCAGCAGCCGAGGACAGGGGCGTGACAATGAGCAGTTCTTC. Protein product: CASSRGQGRDNEQFF.

In this sample, this clone turned up once. This chain joins TRBV28 and TRBJ1-2, with a tentative D call TRBD1 (6 bases). Trimming left V 6 bases short and J 5 bases short, with 16 bases between. The germline gives CDR1 MDHEN, CDR2 SYDVKM. The CDR3 runs to 14 residues. CDR3 DNA: TGTGCCAGCAGCGAGCCGGGACAACTTTATGGCTACACCTTC. Translated, it gives CASSEPGQLYGYTF.

This chain uses TRBV7-9 with TRBJ1-4; 7 positions match TRBD1. The length of the CDR3 is 17 residues. Germline V gene data show CDR1 as SEHNR and CDR2 as FQNEAQ (reference sequence). J gave up 3 bases and V 5 bases, and 12 bases lay outside the gene matches. The CDR3 loop reads CASSGWDSFPSNEKLFF. In DNA form, the CDR3 reads TGTGCCAGCAGCGGATGGGACAGCTTTCCATCTAATGAAAAACTGTTTTTT.

The chain has TRBV7-2 and TRBJ1-6; D unclear. Germline V gene lookup returns CDR1 SGHTA and CDR2 FQGNSA. The CDR3 runs 17 residues. V was clipped by 5 bases and J by 6 bases, with 20 bases between them. In nucleotides, the CDR3 is TGTGCCAGCAGCCAAGATTTTCAGGAAATGGCTAATTCACCCCTCCACTTT. Residues: CASSQDFQEMANSPLHF.

V gene TRBV5-8 combines with J gene TRBJ1-2, with unresolved D. Trimming stripped 4 bases from V and 2 bases from J, with 9 bases between. There are 13 residues in the CDR3. CDR1 SGHTS and CDR2 YDEGEE come from the germline V gene. The CDR3 loop is CASSQGGNYGYTF. The CDR3 nucleotides are TGTGCCAGCAGCCAAGGAGGGAACTATGGCTACACCTTC.

The CDR3 bases are TGCGCCAGCAGCCTAGAGGACAGGGAGGATGAAAAACTGTTTTTT. Its protein is CASSLEDREDEKLFF. V usage is TRBV4-3 and J usage is TRBJ1-4, with 8 bases lining up with TRBD1. Trimming took 4 bases from V and 6 from J; bases not matched to a gene: 7. This CDR3 has 15 residues. In germline, CDR1 is LGHNA, CDR2 YSLEER.

V gene TRBV25-1 combines with J gene TRBJ1-1; 8 bases agree with TRBD1. The V gene end was trimmed by 3 bases and the J gene end by 6 bases; junction bases not matched to a gene: 9. The germline V gene encodes CDR1 MGHDK and CDR2 SYGVNS. The CDR3 has 15 amino acids. The CDR3: CASSEVWTGKAEAFF. As DNA, the CDR3 is TGTGCCAGCAGTGAGGTCTGGACAGGGAAGGCTGAAGCTTTCTTT. Full variable domain (missing parts from reference TRBV25-1 and TRBJ1-1): EADIYQTPRYLVIGTGKKITLECSQTMGHDKMYWYQQDPGMELHLIHYSYGVNSTEKGDLSSESTVSRIRTEHFPLTLESARPSHTSQYLCASSEVWTGKAEAFFGQGTRLTVV.

V and J are TRBV28 and TRBJ2-7; a possible D gene is TRBD2 (6 bases). The CDR3 is 13 residues long. Germline lookup yields CDR1 MDHEN and CDR2 SYDVKM. V lost 2 bases to trimming and J lost 7 bases, with 12 bases between them. In DNA form, the CDR3 reads TGTGCCAGCAGTTTAGGAGGGTTTAGAGAGCAGTACTTC. This translates into CASSLGGFREQYF. Combining the CDR3 with reference TRBV28 and TRBJ2-7 gives the whole variable domain DVKVTQSSRYLVKRTGEKVFLECVQDMDHENMFWYRQDPGLGLRLIYFSYDVKMKEKGDIPEGYSVSREKKERFSLILESASTNQTSMYLCASSLGGFREQYFGPGTRLTVT.

The rearrangement uses TRBV27 and TRBJ1-6; D may be TRBD1 (5 bases). V dropped 4 bases and J dropped 5 bases, with 12 bases sitting between them. CDR1 is MNHEY, CDR2 SMNVEV, per germline (reference sequence). The CDR3 sequence is 15 residues long. CDR3: CASSSPTGDNSPLHF. DNA for the CDR3: TGTGCCAGCAGTTCCCCGACGGGGGATAATTCACCCCTCCACTTT.

This clone appeared once. The rearrangement links TRBV5-5 to TRBJ2-7, with a possible D match to TRBD1 (5 bases). The V gene lost 0 bases and the J gene lost 4 bases, with 14 bases spanning the gap. CDR1 and CDR2 (germline): SGHKS, YYEKEE (reference sequence). The CDR3 is made up of 15 amino acids. CDR3 region: CASSLVQTASYEQYF. Here the CDR3 DNA reads TGTGCCAGCAGCTTGGTGCAGACAGCCTCGTACGAGCAGTACTTC.

The chain links TRBV5-4 to TRBJ2-6, with D possibly being TRBD2 (5 bases). This CDR3 contains 15 residues. V lost 4 bases to trimming and J lost 2 bases, with 10 bases between them. Germline CDR1 reads SGHNT; CDR2 reads YYREEE (reference sequence). In nucleotides, the CDR3 is TGTGCCAGCAGCCAAGGACTGACTGGGGCCAACGTCCTGACTTTC. This sequence encodes CASSQGLTGANVLTF.

This sequence joins TRBV30 and TRBJ2-7; the match to TRBD1 covers 8 bases. CDR1 is GTSNPN and CDR2 is SVGIG in the germline V gene (reference sequence). V was pared by 2 bases and J by 5 bases, with 8 bases of the junction left unmatched. The CDR3 is made up of 14 amino acids. The chain's CDR3 is CAWSMGQGADEQYF. The CDR3 region has the DNA TGTGCCTGGAGTATGGGTCAGGGGGCGGACGAGCAGTACTTC.

This chain connects TRBV6-5 to TRBJ1-4; the D gene is possibly TRBD1 (6 bases). Germline CDR1 reads MNHEY; CDR2 reads SVGAGI. Trimming took 2 bases from V and 7 from J, leaving 17 bases between them. The CDR3 sequence is 16 residues long. The chain's CDR3 is CASSYGGGGVGEKLFF. CDR3 DNA sequence: TGTGCCAGCAGTTACGGGGGCGGGGGAGTAGGTGAAAAACTGTTTTTT.

This clone appeared once. This chain links TRBV4-1 with TRBJ1-3; unclear D gene. Germline V gene sequence: CDR1 MGHRA, CDR2 YSYEKL. The CDR3 length is 15 residues. The V end was cut by 0 bases, the J end by 4 bases, with 10 bases between. Written as DNA, the CDR3 is TGCGCCAGCAGCCAAGAAACCCTCACAGGAAACACCATATATTTT. Its translation is CASSQETLTGNTIYF.

The chain is built from TRBV6-1 and TRBJ2-5; 10 positions agree with TRBD2. CDR3 length: 18 amino acids. Germline V gives CDR1 MNHNS, CDR2 SASEGT. Germline trimming cut 2 bases from V and 4 bases from J; bases unmatched to any gene: 13. The CDR3 DNA is TGTGCCAGCAGTGAAAAGCTTCCGGGACTAGCGATAGTAGAGACCCAGTACTTC. It specifies CASSEKLPGLAIVETQYF.

The chain is built from TRBV9 and TRBJ2-7; TRBD2 is a possible D gene (6 bases). The ends were cut back, 0 bases at V and 4 bases at J, with 11 bases in the middle. The CDR3 is made up of 14 amino acids. Germline V gives CDR1 SGDLS, CDR2 YYNGEE. The CDR3 DNA is TGTGCCAGCAGCGTAGCGGCGGGGCAATACGAGCAGTACTTC. Encoded protein: CASSVAAGQYEQYF.

This chain links TRBV27 with TRBJ1-5; D not resolved. Trimming removed 4 bases from V and 4 bases from J, with 5 bases in between. CDR1 is MNHEY and CDR2 is SMNVEV in the germline V gene (reference sequence). CDR3 size: 12 residues. CDR3 sequence: CASSSFNQPQHF. The CDR3 nucleotides read TGTGCCAGCAGTTCATTTAATCAGCCCCAGCATTTT.